This is a list of T cell receptor beta chains from one sample in a study of lymphopenia after photon versus proton radiotherapy. The data were produced by immunoSEQ multiplex PCR, yet TCRdb's version contains in-frame clones alone and is incomplete. The sample carries 150,000 to 200,000 clones, approximately 86% recorded once. The specimen comprised peripheral blood, sampled from a patient treated with photon-based radiotherapy. These receptors all stem from a man aged 50-60 years with gastric cancer. Both conserved end residues are part of each CDR3. A D gene is named only where the DNA matches it firmly. Where a row states a size, it is once, few, many or the class of an expanded clone; other rows omit it.

>TRBV28|NA|NA|TRBJ2-3
TGTGCCAGCAGCGAAGATTGGGAAAATACGCAGTATTTT
CASSEDWENTQYF
>TRBV6-5|NA|NA|TRBJ1-5
TGTGCCAGCAGTTACTCTCCCCTAGGCAATCAGCCCCAGCATTTT
CASSYSPLGNQPQHF
>TRBV27|NA|once|TRBJ1-1
TGTGCCAGCGGTGAGAGGGAGAGGAGCACTGAAGCTTTCTTT
CASGERERSTEAFF
>TRBV7-9|TRBD2|NA|TRBJ2-1
TGTGCCAGCAGCTCCCTCCTTAGCGGGGGGTATTATGAGCAGTTCTTC
CASSSLLSGGYYEQFF
>TRBV30|TRBD1|NA|TRBJ1-1
TGTGCCTGGACGTATGGACAGGCGAACACTGAAGCTTTCTTT
CAWTYGQANTEAFF
>TRBV6-5|NA|few|TRBJ2-7
TGTGCCAGCAGTACAGACAGTGGCAGCTCCTACGAGCAGTACTTC
CASSTDSGSSYEQYF
>TRBV30|NA|NA|TRBJ2-1
TGTGCCTGGAGTTCCGGGGTCCCCTACAATGAGCAGTTCTTC
CAWSSGVPYNEQFF
>TRBV27|TRBD1|NA|TRBJ2-5
TGTGCCAGCAGGGACAGGGGAGAGACCCAGTACTTC
CASRDRGETQYF
>TRBV6-5|NA|NA|TRBJ2-5
TGTGCCAGCAGTTACGAGGGGGTCCAAGAGACCCAGTACTTC
CASSYEGVQETQYF
>TRBV30|NA|NA|TRBJ1-1
TGTGCCTGGAGTGTACCAGGATCGAACACTGAAGCTTTCTTT
CAWSVPGSNTEAFF
>TRBV27|TRBD2|NA|TRBJ2-1
TGTGCCAGCAGTTCTATACCAGGACTAGCGGGAGACCTTCGTCCGTTCTTC
CASSSIPGLAGDLRPFF
>TRBV4-3|NA|NA|TRBJ2-2
TGCGCCAGCAGGTGGGGAGACACCGGGGAGCTGTTTTTT
CASRWGDTGELFF
>TRBV19|TRBD2|NA|TRBJ2-7
TGTGCCAGTAGGTCGCCGGGACTATCGGACCCCTCGGACGAGCAGTACTTC
CASRSPGLSDPSDEQYF
>TRBV19|TRBD1|NA|TRBJ2-2
TGTGCCAGTAGTATCGGACAGGGTCGCACCGGGGAGCTGTTTTTT
CASSIGQGRTGELFF
>TRBV5-1|TRBD1|NA|TRBJ1-1
TGCGCCAGCAGCCCGACAGGGAGGAACACTGAAGCTTTCTTT
CASSPTGRNTEAFF
>TRBV6-5|NA|NA|TRBJ1-5
TGTGCCAGCAGCCGCGGACGCAGCAATCAGCCCCAGCATTTT
CASSRGRSNQPQHF
>TRBV27|TRBD2|NA|TRBJ2-7
TGTGCCAGCAGTTCTCTCAGAGCGGGAGGGACGTCCTACGAGCAGTACTTC
CASSSLRAGGTSYEQYF
>TRBV7-9|TRBD1|NA|TRBJ2-1
TGTGCCAGCAGACCTCGCGCCGGGACAGGGACGTCAAATGAGCAGTTCTTC
CASRPRAGTGTSNEQFF
>TRBV6-1|TRBD2|few|TRBJ2-7
TGTGCCAGCAAACCCCTACCGGGACTACTCCTGGAGCAGTACTTC
CASKPLPGLLLEQYF
>TRBV4-2|NA|NA|TRBJ2-5
TGTGCCAGCAGCCAAGACCACCGTAAAGAGACCCAGTACTTC
CASSQDHRKETQYF
>TRBV7-9|TRBD2|once|TRBJ2-2
TGTGCCAGCAGCTTTCCGGCGGGAGGGCACACCGGGGAGCTGTTTTTT
CASSFPAGGHTGELFF
>TRBV4-3|TRBD2|NA|TRBJ2-3
TGCGCCAGCAGCCAAGATTCGGCTAGCGGCGATACGCAGTATTTT
CASSQDSASGDTQYF
>TRBV6-6|NA|NA|TRBJ1-2
TGTGCCAGCAGTCACCTCATGGGGGGTACTAACTATGGCTACACCTTC
CASSHLMGGTNYGYTF
>TRBV10-2|NA|few|TRBJ2-7
TGCGCCAGCAGTGAGTATGGTTACGAGCAGTACTTC
CASSEYGYEQYF
>TRBV7-2|NA|NA|TRBJ2-1
TGTGCCAGCAGCTTAACGGCTAGCGAGTACAATGAGCAGTTCTTC
CASSLTASEYNEQFF
>TRBV6-5|NA|NA|TRBJ2-3
TGTGCCAGCAGTTACTCACATACGCAGTATTTT
CASSYSHTQYF
>TRBV7-8|NA|NA|TRBJ1-2
TGTGCCAGCAGCCGAACAAGGGGAGGCGGCTACACCTTC
CASSRTRGGGYTF
>TRBV7-2|NA|NA|TRBJ2-1
TGTGCCAGCAGCTTAGCTCACAACAATGAGCAGTTCTTC
CASSLAHNNEQFF
>TRBV7-3|TRBD1|NA|TRBJ2-2
TGTGCCAGCAGCTTAATCGGGACAGCAAGAATCACCGGGGAGCTGTTTTTT
CASSLIGTARITGELFF
>TRBV28|TRBD2|NA|TRBJ2-2
TGTGCCAGCAGTTTTAGGCTAGCGGGAAACACCGGGGAGCTGTTTTTT
CASSFRLAGNTGELFF
>TRBV29-1|TRBD2|NA|TRBJ2-6
TGCAGCGTTGATAGAGCGGGTAGCGGGAGGTCTAGAAGCTCTGGGGCCAACGTCCTGACTTTC
CSVDRAGSGRSRSSGANVLTF
>TRBV19|TRBD1|NA|TRBJ1-2
TGTGCCAGTAGTGTTGAGACAGGGGAGGACTATGGCTACACCTTC
CASSVETGEDYGYTF
>TRBV19|TRBD1|NA|TRBJ1-3
TGTGCCAGTAGCTGGGACAGGGAAGGAAACACCATATATTTT
CASSWDREGNTIYF
>TRBV6-1|TRBD1|NA|TRBJ2-7
TGTGCCAGCAGTGAGACAGGGAGAGAGTACTTC
CASSETGREYF
>TRBV10-3|TRBD1|NA|TRBJ2-7
TGTGCCAGCACCCTTGGGGGGACAGGGGCCTACGAGCAGTACTTC
CASTLGGTGAYEQYF
>TRBV11-2|NA|NA|TRBJ2-3
TGTGCCAGCAGCTCGACCGGGACAACGCAGTATTTT
CASSSTGTTQYF
>TRBV6-1|NA|NA|TRBJ1-4
TGTGCCAGCAGTTCCGGGACCTCCAAGGAAAAACTGTTTTTT
CASSSGTSKEKLFF
>TRBV7-9|TRBD1|once|TRBJ2-7
TGTGCCAGCAGCTTTGACAGGGTTCCCTACGAGCAGTACTTC
CASSFDRVPYEQYF
>TRBV4-1|TRBD2|once|TRBJ2-3
TGCGCCAGCAGCCAAGTTAGGACTAGCGGGTATACTACAGATACGCAGTATTTT
CASSQVRTSGYTTDTQYF
>TRBV11-2|TRBD2|NA|TRBJ2-3
TGTGCTTGCCGGAGAGCGGGAGGACCAAAGGGCACAGATACGCAGTATTTT
CACRRAGGPKGTDTQYF
>TRBV14|TRBD1|NA|TRBJ1-3
TGTGCCAGCAGCCACCCGGGACAGTTTGGAAACACCATATATTTT
CASSHPGQFGNTIYF
>TRBV5-4|NA|NA|TRBJ1-1
TGTGCCAGCAGCGCGAGTGTGAACACTGAAGCTTTCTTT
CASSASVNTEAFF
>TRBV5-5|NA|few|TRBJ1-3
TGTGCCAGCAGCCCGGGTCGGCCTACTATAACCGGAAACACCATATATTTT
CASSPGRPTITGNTIYF
>TRBV5-4|TRBD2|NA|TRBJ2-4
TGTGCCAGCAGCTTGTTAGCGGGAGGCAGAAACATTCAGTACTTC
CASSLLAGGRNIQYF
>TRBV30|NA|NA|TRBJ2-7
TGTGCCTGGAGTGCAGGGATCCCTGGGGACGAGCAGTACTTC
CAWSAGIPGDEQYF
>TRBV7-6|TRBD2|once|TRBJ2-1
TGTGCCAGCAGCTTAGAGGGAGGGTCTAGGGCTGCCTACAATGAGCAGTTCTTC
CASSLEGGSRAAYNEQFF
>TRBV6-5|NA|NA|TRBJ1-4
TGTGCCAGCAGCCCACAGGGATCTAATGAAAAACTGTTTTTT
CASSPQGSNEKLFF
>TRBV6-6|NA|NA|TRBJ2-4
TGTGCCAGCAGTTATCAGTACATTCAGTACTTC
CASSYQYIQYF
>TRBV11-1|TRBD1|NA|TRBJ2-7
TGTGCCAGCAGCTTAGCGGGACAGCAATACTCCTACGAGCAGTACTTC
CASSLAGQQYSYEQYF
>TRBV7-2|NA|NA|TRBJ1-2
TGTGCCAGCAGCTTGGTGCGACGGGGTGCTGGAGGCTACACCTTC
CASSLVRRGAGGYTF
>TRBV19|NA|NA|TRBJ1-1
TGTGCCAGTAGTATCGAAGGGGGAACTGAAGCTTTCTTT
CASSIEGGTEAFF
>TRBV18|NA|NA|TRBJ1-4
TGTGCCAGCTCACCAAGTGGTTACAGCTCGGGTGTGGGGAAACTGTTTTTT
CASSPSGYSSGVGKLFF
>TRBV4-1|TRBD1|few|TRBJ1-1
TGCGCCAGCAGCCAAGGGGGACAGTCGACGCTTGTTGCTTTCTTT
CASSQGGQSTLVAFF
>TRBV10-2|TRBD2|NA|TRBJ2-7
TGCGCCAGCAGTGAAGCGGGATTCGTCTCCTACGAGCAGTACTTC
CASSEAGFVSYEQYF
>TRBV6-5|TRBD2|NA|TRBJ2-1
TGTGCCAGCAGTTACGGGTCGACTAGCGGGAACAATGAGCAGTTCTTC
CASSYGSTSGNNEQFF
>TRBV11-2|TRBD2|NA|TRBJ2-3
TGTGCCAGCAGCCCGGGACTAGCGGGAGCTGCAGATACGCAGTATTTT
CASSPGLAGAADTQYF
>TRBV9|TRBD1|NA|TRBJ1-1
TGTGCCAGCAGCGCCGGGACAGGGGGGGTGAACACTGAAGCTTTCTTT
CASSAGTGGVNTEAFF
>TRBV21-1|NA|NA|TRBJ2-5
TGTGCCAGCAGCAAAGCGAAAAAGCAAGAGACCCAGTACTTC
CASSKAKKQETQYF